This T cell receptor beta chain was recorded in a study of shared clonotypes between healthy human individuals. Background on the study: Those who served as donors were a couple of women and a few men between the ages of 18 and 49. General study results and limits: Only blood was sampled; tissue repertoires likely differ.

Points on this clone: Its antigen is currently unknown.

The assay was immunoSEQ multiplex PCR, and TCRdb's table has in-frame clones only and misses some. The sample holds about 490,000 clones, approximately 82% seen once. The donor population consisted of healthy HIV-negative adults with no recent acute infections or vaccinations. The CDR3 runs to 18 residues. The sample taken for sequencing was PBMCs. The rearrangement uses TRBV21-1 and TRBJ2-7; TRBD1, as called in the table, went unchecked against the DNA. TRBV21-1 is an annotated pseudogene. This sequence was found in a woman aged 40 to 50 in good health. Some clones in this sample may be carry-over from other donors' samples. The CDR3 here is CASSKGWAHRGLFYEQYF. The CDR3 DNA sequence: TGTGCCAGCAGCAAAGGGTGGGCCCACAGGGGGCTTTTTTACGAGCAGTACTTC.